The present entry profiles one TCR beta chain with its context. Its antigen remains unidentified. This entry is derived from a study of lymphopenia after photon versus proton radiotherapy. Study results and limitations: Under photons, naive T cells and diversity fell while effector/memory populations rose. A bigger post-nadir fall in TCR diversity correlated inversely with survival time in deceased patients.

This CDR3 contains 18 residues. Germline V gene data show CDR1 as LGHNA and CDR2 as YNFKEQ. Trimming took 7 bases from V and 6 from J; bases not matched to a gene: 18. Data came from immunoSEQ multiplex PCR; TCRdb stores just in-frame clones and leaves some out. Here the sample spans around 20,000 clones, over 80% being singletons. The sequence was obtained from a man in his sixties with pancreatic cancer. The J gene is TRBJ2-3, the V gene TRBV4-2; 11 nucleotides agree with TRBD2. The specimen comprised peripheral blood, sampled from a patient treated with photon-based radiotherapy. The CDR3: CASTHKPLAGGLGDTQYF. The DNA of the CDR3 is TGTGCCAGCACCCATAAACCTCTAGCGGGGGGACTGGGGGATACGCAGTATTTT.